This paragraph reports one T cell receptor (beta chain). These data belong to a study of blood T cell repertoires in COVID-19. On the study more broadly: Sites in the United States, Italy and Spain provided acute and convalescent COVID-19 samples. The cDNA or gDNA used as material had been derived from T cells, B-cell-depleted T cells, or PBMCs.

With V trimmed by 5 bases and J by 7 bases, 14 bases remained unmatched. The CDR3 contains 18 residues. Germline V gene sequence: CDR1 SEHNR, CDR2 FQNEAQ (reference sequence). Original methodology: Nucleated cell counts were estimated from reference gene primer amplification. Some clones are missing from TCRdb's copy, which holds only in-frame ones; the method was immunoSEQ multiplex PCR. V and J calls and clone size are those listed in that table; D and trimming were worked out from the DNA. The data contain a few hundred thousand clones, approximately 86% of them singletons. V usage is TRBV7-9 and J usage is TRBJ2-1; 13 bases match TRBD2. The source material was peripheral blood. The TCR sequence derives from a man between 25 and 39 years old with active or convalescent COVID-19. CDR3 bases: TGTGCCAGCAGCCCCGGGACTAGCGGGGTCTCGTTTGGGAATGAGCAGTTCTTC. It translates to CASSPGTSGVSFGNEQFF.